The entry below describes one TCR beta chain. Its matching antigen is unknown. This specimen belongs to a study of shared clonotypes between healthy human individuals. It was across several immunoSEQ plates that each subset's genomic DNA was evenly split. Measured with immunoSEQ multiplex PCR; TCRdb has only the in-frame clones, and not every one. The sample carries approximately 600,000 clones, about 95% recorded once. The germline V gene encodes CDR1 MGHRA and CDR2 YSYEKL. V was pared by 1 base and J by 8 bases, with 15 bases between. CDR3 size: 15 residues. CD45RO-negative CD8 cells positively selected for CCR7 made up the naive population, which excluded terminally differentiated effector memory CD45RA+ cells. Study outcomes and limitations: Enrolling few donors narrowed the genetic and exposure-history diversity that was represented. The study sampled only blood, and tissue repertoires likely differ. Non-shared clonotypes had lower generation probabilities than clonotypes shared by all four sorted-subset donors.

Sequencing input: naive CD8+ T cells sorted from blood. This rearrangement joins TRBV4-1 to TRBJ2-1; D is uncertain. The sequence was collected from a young woman in good health. CDR3 loop: CASSQVHLIDDEQFF. The CDR3 nucleotides read TGCGCCAGCAGCCAAGTCCACCTAATTGACGATGAGCAGTTCTTC.